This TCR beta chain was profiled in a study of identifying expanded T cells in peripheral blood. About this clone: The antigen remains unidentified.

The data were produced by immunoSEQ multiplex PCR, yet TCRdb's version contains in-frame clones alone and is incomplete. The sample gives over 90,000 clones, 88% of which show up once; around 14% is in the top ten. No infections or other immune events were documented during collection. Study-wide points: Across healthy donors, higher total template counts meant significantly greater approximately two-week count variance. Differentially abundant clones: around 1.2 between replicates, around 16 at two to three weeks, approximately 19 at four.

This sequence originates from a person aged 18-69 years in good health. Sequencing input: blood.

The CDR3 DNA reads TGTGCCAGTAGTTCGGACAGGGGGAGCAATCAGCCCCAGCATTTT. This translates into CASSSDRGSNQPQHF. This chain joins TRBV19 and TRBJ1-5; TRBD1 matches 10 bases. This CDR3 is built from 15 residues. CDR1 LNHDA and CDR2 SQIVND come from the germline V gene (reference sequence). V dropped 5 bases and J dropped 1; count of bases not matched to a gene: 2.